These 8 T cell receptor beta chains came from one sample sequenced in a study of T cell clones after liver transplantation. TCRdb's copy holds only in-frame clones and misses some; the assay was immunoSEQ multiplex PCR. The table has more than 8,000 clones, approximately 79% seen once. The starting material was CD8+ T cells from blood, obtained before liver transplant. These TCRs come from a human donor who received a liver transplant.

The V call is TRBV9, the J call TRBJ1-3; tentatively, D is TRBD1 (6 bases). Germline V gene sequence: CDR1 SGDLS, CDR2 YYNGEE. Trimming cost V 0 bases and J 2 bases, with 6 bases left between them. The CDR3 is 14 residues long. This CDR3 is CASSVDRAGNTIYF. The CDR3 DNA sequence: TGTGCCAGCAGCGTAGACAGGGCTGGAAACACCATATATTTT.

By share, this clone ranks as medium-sized. The chain couples TRBV7-8 to TRBJ2-1; 9 nucleotides line up with TRBD1. This CDR3 comprises 16 residues. Germline lookup yields CDR1 SGHVS and CDR2 FQNEAQ. Unmatched junction bases numbered 12, after V lost 5 bases and J lost 7 bases. CDR3 DNA: TGTGCCAGCAGCCATCCCGGGACAGGGTGGGAAAATGAGCAGTTCTTC. It is translated as CASSHPGTGWENEQFF.

This clone was counted once. The V gene is TRBV6-6, the J gene TRBJ2-7; 10 bases are shared with TRBD2. V dropped 3 bases and J dropped 3; count of bases not matched to a gene: 5. CDR1 and CDR2 from the germline V gene are MNHNY and SVGAGI (reference sequence). This CDR3 is 15 amino acids long. In nucleotides, the CDR3 is TGTGCCAGCAGTTATCTTAGGACTAGCGGCTACGAGCAGTACTTC. This encodes CASSYLRTSGYEQYF.

In nucleotides, the CDR3 is TGCGCCAGCAGCTTGATCACTAGCCTTAATGAGCAGTTCTTC. Translation gives CASSLITSLNEQFF. The chain employs TRBV5-1 and TRBJ2-1; weak D call: TRBD2 (6 bases). Per the germline V gene, CDR1 is SGHRS and CDR2 is YFSETQ. Trimming cost V 1 base and J 7 bases, with 12 bases left between them. This CDR3 has 14 residues.

Only one count was recorded for this clone. This CDR3 is CASSYGQGLGETQYF. The CDR3 bases are TGTGCCAGCAGTTACGGGCAGGGTCTAGGGGAGACCCAGTACTTC. This chain connects TRBV6-6 to TRBJ2-5, with D possibly TRBD1 on 5 matching bases. The CDR3 extends over 15 amino acids. V lost 2 bases and J 5 bases, leaving 15 bases between the germline ends. Germline loops: CDR1 MNHNY, CDR2 SVGAGI (reference sequence).

The rearrangement joins TRBV14 to TRBJ2-1; possibly TRBD1 for D (5 bases). V lost 4 bases to trimming and J lost 0 bases, with 7 bases between them. The CDR3 spans 14 residues. Germline values: CDR1 SGHDN, CDR2 FVKESK. The CDR3 region has the DNA TGTGCCAGCAGCCGCCAGGGCTCCTACAATGAGCAGTTCTTC. Protein: CASSRQGSYNEQFF.

The V call is TRBV18, the J call TRBJ2-7, with unresolved D. V was clipped by 6 bases and J by 1 base, with 7 bases between them. The CDR3 length is 12 residues. In germline, CDR1 is KGHSH, CDR2 LQKENI. CDR3 sequence reads: CASSPGSYEQYF. The DNA of the CDR3 is TGTGCCAGCTCCCCTGGATCCTACGAGCAGTACTTC.

This clone occurred once. The rearrangement joins TRBV11-2 to TRBJ1-1; no definite D call. This CDR3 is built from 16 residues. Germline CDR1 reads SGHAT; CDR2 reads FQNNGV. V dropped 5 bases and J dropped 2 bases, with 18 bases sitting between them. The CDR3 is CASSAYESGRNTEAFF. In nucleotides, the CDR3 is TGTGCCAGCAGCGCATACGAAAGTGGCAGAAACACTGAAGCTTTCTTT.